This T cell receptor (beta chain) was sequenced in a study of T-cell reconstitution after alpha-beta-depleted transplantation in children (dated by TCRdb to between 2015 and 2016). About the study as a whole: The study quantitatively tracked T-cell immune reconstitution after TCRalphabeta/CD19-depleted allogeneic hematopoietic cell transplantation in children using TCR repertoire profiling.

The CDR1 and CDR2 encoded by the germline V gene are SGHRS and YFSETQ. Trimmed from V: 0 bases; trimmed from J: 5 bases; junction bases lacking a gene match: 10. The CDR3 goes from the cysteine to the phenylalanine over 16 residues. Only the CDR3 DNA stays, 48 bases, in frame from base 1. Receptor amplification or capture employed PCR. Sequencing used an Illumina HiSeq 2500. TCR libraries were prepared with molecular barcoding, using unique molecular identifiers to normalize TCRbeta repertoire quantification. TCRdb itself trimmed the public reads at Q25 with fastp, ran MiXCR and retained productive beta chains. Entries are consolidated by CDR3 protein sequence, retaining the most common genes and DNA. The sample records some 550,000 distinct CDR3 sequences, about 17% of which are singletons. The top ten constitute 3.3% of the sample. This clonotype was picked up a small number of times. Its antigen is unknown. Qualities for individual bases were not recorded, and no much larger clone is one base off.

This clonotype was obtained from a human donor who donated a stem cell graft to a child with acute lymphoblastic leukemia. This specimen consisted of PBMCs from the stem cell graft donor, obtained from the stem cell graft. The V and J genes are TRBV5-1 and TRBJ2-5; TRBD2 lines up with 7 middle nucleotides. Here is the DNA: TGCGCCAGCAGCTTGGTATGGTCTAGCGGCCAGGAGACCCAGTACTTC. The resulting protein is CASSLVWSSGQETQYF.